The 2 T cell receptor beta chains below all came from one sample that was sequenced in a study of blood T cell repertoires in COVID-19. The method was immunoSEQ multiplex PCR; TCRdb's version includes in-frame clones alone and lacks a portion of them. The table records about 44,000 clones, 88% of them present only once. Specimen: peripheral blood. Receptors originate from a middle-aged woman with acute or convalescent COVID-19.

The chain has TRBV9 and TRBJ2-3, with 7 bases matching TRBD2. Trimming removed 4 bases from V and 1 base from J; junction bases left unmatched: 6. Germline V CDR1 and CDR2: SGDLS, YYNGEE. The CDR3 runs 15 residues. This chain's CDR3 is CASSPRGGGTDTQYF. The CDR3 region has the DNA TGTGCCAGCAGCCCCCGTGGGGGGGGCACAGATACGCAGTATTTT.

This rearrangement joins TRBV5-5 to TRBJ2-1; 8 bases map to TRBD2. This CDR3 is built from 15 residues. With 5 bases clipped from V and 0 bases from J, the junction kept 4 bases outside the gene matches. Germline CDR1 reads SGHKS; CDR2 reads YYEKEE (reference sequence). Here the CDR3 DNA reads TGTGCCAGCAGTCACGGGACTAGCTCCTACAATGAGCAGTTCTTC. It is translated as CASSHGTSSYNEQFF.